The entry below describes one TCR beta chain. Its cognate antigen is unknown. V lost 1 base and J lost 7; bases outside the gene matches: 13. CDR1 and CDR2 from the germline V gene are LGHNT and FRNRAP. CDR3 length: 18 amino acids. The data were taken from a study of graft-versus-host responses after intestinal transplantation. Across the study: Transplantation in recipients was multivisceral, liver-intestinal, or isolated intestinal.

Overall study findings and caveats: Recipient marrow harbored GvH clones, some of which surfaced first in ileum or blood. Allograft clonal ratios (graft-versus-host to host-versus-graft) were high in patients who had graft-donor T cell macrochimerism.

Clones were sequenced by immunoSEQ multiplex PCR, and TCRdb holds only the in-frame ones, with some missing. The sample yields about 94,000 clones, more than 85% seen once. The sample here was unstimulated CD8+ T cells sorted from spleen or lymph node cells, taken before intestinal transplant. This sequence originates from a human donor who received an intestinal transplant. This chain joins TRBV12-5 and TRBJ2-1, with 10 bases that match TRBD1. For the CDR3, the DNA is TGTGCTAGTGGTTTGGCCAAAACCGGGACAGGGGCCCTGAATGAGCAGTTCTTC. This codes for CASGLAKTGTGALNEQFF.